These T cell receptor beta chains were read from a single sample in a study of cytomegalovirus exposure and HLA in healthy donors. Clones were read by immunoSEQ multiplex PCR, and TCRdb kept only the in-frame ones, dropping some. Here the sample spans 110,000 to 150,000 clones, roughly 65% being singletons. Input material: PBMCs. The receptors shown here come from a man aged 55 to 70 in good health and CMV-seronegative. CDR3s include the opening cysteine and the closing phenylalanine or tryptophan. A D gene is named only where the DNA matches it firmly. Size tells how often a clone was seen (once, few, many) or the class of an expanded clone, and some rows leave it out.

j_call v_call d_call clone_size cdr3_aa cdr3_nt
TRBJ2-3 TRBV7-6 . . CASSLAFNRAGGTDTQYF TGTGCCAGCAGCTTAGCGTTTAACAGGGCCGGGGGCACAGATACGCAGTATTTT
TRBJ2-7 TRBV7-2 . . CASSLGGGSSEQYF TGTGCCAGCAGCTTAGGTGGGGGCAGCTCCGAGCAGTACTTC
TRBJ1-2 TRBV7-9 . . CASSFPDRGGYTF TGTGCCAGCAGCTTCCCGGATAGGGGTGGCTACACCTTC
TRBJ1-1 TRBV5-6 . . CASSLFRDFMAEAFF TGTGCCAGCAGCTTGTTTCGGGATTTTATGGCTGAAGCTTTCTTT
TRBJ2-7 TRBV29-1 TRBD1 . CSVGQGNSYEQYF TGCAGCGTTGGACAGGGAAACTCCTACGAGCAGTACTTC
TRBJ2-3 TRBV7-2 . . CASSLGLGTDTQYF TGTGCCAGCAGCTTAGGACTGGGCACAGATACGCAGTATTTT
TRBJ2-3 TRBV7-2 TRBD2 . CASSLRGGRVDTQYF TGTGCCAGCAGCCTCCGGGGCGGGAGGGTGGATACGCAGTATTTT
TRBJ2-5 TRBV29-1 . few CSVEVPGHQYF TGCAGCGTTGAAGTTCCGGGACATCAGTACTTC
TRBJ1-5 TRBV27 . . CASRGGTLGNQPQHF TGTGCCAGCAGGGGGGGGACTCTTGGCAATCAGCCCCAGCATTTT
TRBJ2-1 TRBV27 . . CASSFSGGNEQFF TGTGCCAGCAGTTTCAGTGGGGGGAATGAGCAGTTCTTC
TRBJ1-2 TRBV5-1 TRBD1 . CASSVSTGGDGYTF TGCGCCAGCAGCGTATCTACAGGGGGCGACGGCTACACCTTC
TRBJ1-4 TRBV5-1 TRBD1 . CASSLGQGAMTNEKLFF TGCGCCAGCAGCTTGGGGCAGGGGGCTATGACTAATGAAAAACTGTTTTTT
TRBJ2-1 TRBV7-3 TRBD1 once CASSPGGRAYNEQFF TGTGCCAGCAGCCCAGGGGGCCGGGCATACAATGAGCAGTTCTTC
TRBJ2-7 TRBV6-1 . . CASSEATVYEQYF TGTGCCAGCAGTGAAGCGACAGTTTACGAGCAGTACTTC
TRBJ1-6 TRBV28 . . CASSLGEVYNSPLHF TGTGCCAGCAGTTTAGGTGAGGTCTATAATTCACCCCTCCACTTT
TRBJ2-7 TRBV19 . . CASANRYEQYF TGTGCCAGCGCAAACAGGTACGAGCAGTACTTC
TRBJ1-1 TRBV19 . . CASSRDTEAFF TGTGCCAGTAGCCGGGACACTGAAGCTTTCTTT
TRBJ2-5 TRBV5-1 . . CASSLTSQETQYF TGCGCCAGCAGCTTGACCAGCCAAGAGACCCAGTACTTC
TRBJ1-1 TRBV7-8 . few CASSPGRVEAFF TGTGCCAGCAGCCCTGGGAGGGTTGAAGCTTTCTTT
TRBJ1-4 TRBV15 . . CATSRDLTAPGNEKLFF TGTGCCACCAGCAGAGATTTAACGGCACCAGGTAATGAAAAACTGTTTTTT
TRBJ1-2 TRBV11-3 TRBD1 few CASSYTRDSIGFMRYTF TGTGCCAGCAGCTACACCCGGGACAGTATAGGGTTTATGAGGTACACCTTC
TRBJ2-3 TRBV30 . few CAWGGSEDTQYF TGTGCCTGGGGGGGCTCTGAGGATACGCAGTATTTT
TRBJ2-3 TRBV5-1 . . CASSLGPAGSADTQYF TGCGCCAGCAGCTTGGGCCCCGCGGGGAGCGCAGATACGCAGTATTTT
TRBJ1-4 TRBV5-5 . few CASSLGTYNEKLFF TGTGCCAGCAGCTTGGGCACCTATAATGAAAAACTGTTTTTT
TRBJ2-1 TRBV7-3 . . CASSLRVSGQGLWGYNEQFF TGTGCCAGCAGCTTAAGAGTATCTGGGCAGGGATTATGGGGATACAATGAGCAGTTCTTC
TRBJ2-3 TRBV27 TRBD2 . CASSPVAGGSTDTQYF TGTGCCAGCAGCCCTGTAGCGGGGGGAAGCACAGATACGCAGTATTTT
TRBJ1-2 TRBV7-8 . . CASSLGAGFGYGYTF TGTGCCAGCAGCTTAGGGGCGGGGTTCGGCTATGGCTACACCTTC
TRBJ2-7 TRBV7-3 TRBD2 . CASSLKLSGSHEQYF TGTGCCAGCAGCTTAAAACTTAGCGGGAGCCACGAGCAGTACTTC
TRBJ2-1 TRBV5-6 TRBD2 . CASSIRTSGRANEQFF TGTGCCAGCAGCATTAGGACTAGCGGGAGGGCCAATGAGCAGTTCTTC
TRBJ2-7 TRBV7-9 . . CASGGHTSYEQYF TGTGCCAGTGGCGGGCATACCTCCTACGAGCAGTACTTC
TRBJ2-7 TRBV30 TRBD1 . CAWSLDRGQYF TGTGCCTGGAGCCTGGACAGGGGGCAGTACTTC
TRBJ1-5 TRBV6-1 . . CASSEALEGQPQHF TGTGCCAGCAGTGAAGCGCTAGAGGGACAGCCCCAGCATTTT
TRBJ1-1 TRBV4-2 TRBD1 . CASSQDREGAVVAFF TGTGCCAGCAGCCAAGATCGGGAGGGGGCTGTGGTAGCTTTCTTT
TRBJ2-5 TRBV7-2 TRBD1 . CASSSGQGREETQYF TGTGCCAGCAGCTCCGGACAGGGGAGAGAGGAGACCCAGTACTTC
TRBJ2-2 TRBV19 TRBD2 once CATDTGTSGNTGELFF TGTGCCACAGATACCGGGACTAGCGGGAACACCGGGGAGCTGTTTTTT
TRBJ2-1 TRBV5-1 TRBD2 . CASSFPSGASYNEQFF TGCGCCAGCAGCTTCCCTAGCGGGGCCTCCTACAATGAGCAGTTCTTC
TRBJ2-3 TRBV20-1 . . CSARAGNTQYF TGCAGTGCTAGAGCGGGGAATACGCAGTATTTT
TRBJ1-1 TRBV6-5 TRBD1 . CASSRDRGTTEAFF TGTGCCAGCAGTCGCGACAGGGGAACGACTGAAGCTTTCTTT
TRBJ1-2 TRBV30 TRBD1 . CAWSAAHQGANYGYTF TGTGCCTGGAGTGCGGCGCACCAGGGGGCTAACTATGGCTACACCTTC
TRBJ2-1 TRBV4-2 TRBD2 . CASSLAVAGGYEQFF TGTGCCAGCAGCCTGGCGGTAGCGGGAGGGTATGAGCAGTTCTTC
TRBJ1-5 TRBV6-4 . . CASSVNAGLSQPQHF TGTGCCAGCAGTGTTAATGCAGGGCTGTCCCAGCCCCAGCATTTT
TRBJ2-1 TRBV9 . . CASSVGIRPRDNEQFF TGTGCCAGCAGCGTAGGGATACGGCCCCGGGACAATGAGCAGTTCTTC
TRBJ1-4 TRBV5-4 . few CASSLDRANEKLFF TGTGCCAGCAGCTTGGACAGGGCTAATGAAAAACTGTTTTTT
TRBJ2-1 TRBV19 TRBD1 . CASSQQQGAGYNEQFF TGTGCCAGTAGTCAACAACAGGGGGCAGGTTACAATGAGCAGTTCTTC
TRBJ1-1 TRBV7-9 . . CASSPGVEAFF TGTGCCAGCAGCCCAGGGGTTGAAGCTTTCTTT
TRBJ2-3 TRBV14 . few CASSILLGESTDTQYF TGTGCCAGCAGTATCCTATTAGGGGAAAGCACAGATACGCAGTATTTT
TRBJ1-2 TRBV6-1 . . CVSSGGNYGYTF TGTGTCTCGTCGGGGGGGAACTATGGCTACACCTTC
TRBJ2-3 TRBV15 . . CATSMDSGWYF TGTGCCACCAGCATGGACTCGGGGTGGTATTTT
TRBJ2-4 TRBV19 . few CASSTMGTPEVIQYF TGTGCCAGTAGTACAATGGGGACACCAGAGGTCATTCAGTACTTC
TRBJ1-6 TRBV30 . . CAWEGDLGGDSPLHF TGTGCCTGGGAAGGAGATTTGGGGGGAGATTCACCCCTCCACTTT